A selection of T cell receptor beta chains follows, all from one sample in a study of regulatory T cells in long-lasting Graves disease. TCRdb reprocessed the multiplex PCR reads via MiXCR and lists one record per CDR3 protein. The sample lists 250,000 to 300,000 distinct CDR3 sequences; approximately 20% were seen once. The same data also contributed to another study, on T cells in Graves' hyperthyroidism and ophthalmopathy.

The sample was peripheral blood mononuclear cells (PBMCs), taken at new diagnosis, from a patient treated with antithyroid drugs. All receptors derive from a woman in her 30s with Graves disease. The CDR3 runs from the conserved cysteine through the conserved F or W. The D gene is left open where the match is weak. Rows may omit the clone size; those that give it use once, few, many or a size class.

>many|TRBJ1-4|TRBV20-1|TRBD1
TGCAGTGCTACCCCCGGGACAGGGGTGGGATTCTTCTTT
CSATPGTGVGFFF
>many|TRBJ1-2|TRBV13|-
TGTGCCAGCAGCTTAGTTAACTATGGCTACACCTTC
CASSLVNYGYTF
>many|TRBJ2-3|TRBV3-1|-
TGTGCCAGCAGCTCTCCGGGAGAAGATACGCAGTATTTT
CASSSPGEDTQYF
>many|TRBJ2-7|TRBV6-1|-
TGTGCCAGCAGCCCGACAGCGTCCCACGAGCAGTACTTC
CASSPTASHEQYF
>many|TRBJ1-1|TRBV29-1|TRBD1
TGCAGCGCCAAGAACCCGGGACAGGGTGAAGCTTTCTTT
CSAKNPGQGEAFF
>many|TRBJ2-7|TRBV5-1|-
TGCGCCAGCAGCTTGGATCAGGGGCTTCTCTACGAGCAGTACTTC
CASSLDQGLLYEQYF
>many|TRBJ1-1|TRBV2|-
TGTGCCAGCGGAGAAGGGGGCACTGAAGCTTTCTTT
CASGEGGTEAFF
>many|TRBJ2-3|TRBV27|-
TGTGCCAGCAGTTTGGCCAGGGGCCCTACGCAGTATTTT
CASSLARGPTQYF
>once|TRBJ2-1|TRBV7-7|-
TGTGCTAGCAGCTTAGGGGTGAACAATGAGCAGTTCTTC
CASSLGVNNEQFF
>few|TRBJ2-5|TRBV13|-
TGTGCCAGCAGCTCCCGACGGGGGTTGGGAGAGACCCAGTACTTC
CASSSRRGLGETQYF
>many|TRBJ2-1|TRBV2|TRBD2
TGTGCCAGCAGCAGACTAGCGGGGGACCTAAACAATGAGCAGTTCTTC
CASSRLAGDLNNEQFF
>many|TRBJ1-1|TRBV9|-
TGTGCCAGCAGCGCTAGCACGGGAGCTTTCTTT
CASSASTGAFF
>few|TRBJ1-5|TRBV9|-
TGTGCCAGCAGCGTGCTGGACAGCAATCAGCCCCAGCATTTT
CASSVLDSNQPQHF
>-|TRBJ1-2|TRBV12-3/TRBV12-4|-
TGTGCCAGCATGAGACAAAACTATGGCTACACCTTC
CASMRQNYGYTF
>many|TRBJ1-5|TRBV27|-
TGTGCCAGCAGTTGGGGAGGGGGAAGCAATCAGCCCCAGCATTTT
CASSWGGGSNQPQHF
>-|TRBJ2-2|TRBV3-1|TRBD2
TGTGCCAGCAGCGCTAGCGGGGGGGCCCGCGGGGAGCTGTTTTTT
CASSASGGARGELFF
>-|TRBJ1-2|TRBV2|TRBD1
TGTGCCAGCAGAGCGGGACAGGCGTCTAGCTATGGCTACACCTTC
CASRAGQASSYGYTF
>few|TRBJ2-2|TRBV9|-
TGTGCCAGCAGCGTAGGGGGACACAACACCGGGGAGCTGTTTTTT
CASSVGGHNTGELFF
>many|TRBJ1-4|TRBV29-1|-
TGCAGCGTCAGCTACAGGGAAGGGGAAAAACTGTTTTTT
CSVSYREGEKLFF
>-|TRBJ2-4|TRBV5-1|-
TGCGCCAGCAGCTCCGGAGGGGGAAACATTCAGTACTTC
CASSSGGGNIQYF
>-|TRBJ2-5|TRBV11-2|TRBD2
TGTGCCAGCACCCGAGCCGGGGGGGCAGGGATGACCCAGTACTTC
CASTRAGGAGMTQYF
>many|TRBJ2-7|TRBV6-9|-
TGTGCCAGCAGTTCCTTAAGGTCCTACGAGCAGTACTTC
CASSSLRSYEQYF
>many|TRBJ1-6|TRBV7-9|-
TGTGCCAGCAGCTCAGAACATAATTCACCCCTCCACTTT
CASSSEHNSPLHF
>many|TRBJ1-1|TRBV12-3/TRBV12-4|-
TGTGCCAGCAGCCTCGGATGGGACACTGAAGCTTTCTTT
CASSLGWDTEAFF